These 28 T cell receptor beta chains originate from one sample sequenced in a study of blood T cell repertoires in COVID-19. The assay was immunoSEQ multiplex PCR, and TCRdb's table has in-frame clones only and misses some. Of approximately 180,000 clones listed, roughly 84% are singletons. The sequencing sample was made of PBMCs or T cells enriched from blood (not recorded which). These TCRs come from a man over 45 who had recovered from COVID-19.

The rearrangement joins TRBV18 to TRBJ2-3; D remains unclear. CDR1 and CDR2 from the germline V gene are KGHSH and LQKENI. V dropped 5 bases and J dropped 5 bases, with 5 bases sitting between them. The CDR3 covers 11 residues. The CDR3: CASSREDTQYF. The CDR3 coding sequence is TGTGCCAGCTCAAGAGAAGATACGCAGTATTTT.

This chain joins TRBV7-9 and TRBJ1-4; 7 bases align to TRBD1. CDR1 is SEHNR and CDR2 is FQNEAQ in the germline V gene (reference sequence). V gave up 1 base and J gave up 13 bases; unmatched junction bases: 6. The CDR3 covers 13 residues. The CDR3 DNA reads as TGTGCCAGCAGCTTAGTCTCCGACAGGGCACTGTTTTTT. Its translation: CASSLVSDRALFF.

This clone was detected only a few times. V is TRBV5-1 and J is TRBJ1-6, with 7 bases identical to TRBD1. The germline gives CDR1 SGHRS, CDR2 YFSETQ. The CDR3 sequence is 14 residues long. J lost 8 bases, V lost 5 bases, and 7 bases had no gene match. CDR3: CASSFQGEDSPLHF. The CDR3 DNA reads TGCGCCAGCAGTTTTCAGGGGGAGGATTCACCCCTCCACTTT.

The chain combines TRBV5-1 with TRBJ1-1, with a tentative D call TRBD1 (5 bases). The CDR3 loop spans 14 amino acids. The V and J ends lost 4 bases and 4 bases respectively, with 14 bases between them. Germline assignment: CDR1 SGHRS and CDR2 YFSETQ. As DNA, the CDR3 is TGCGCCAGCAGCGACAGTTTTGGTTTCACTGAAGCTTTCTTT. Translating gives CASSDSFGFTEAFF. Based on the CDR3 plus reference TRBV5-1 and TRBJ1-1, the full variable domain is KAGVTQTPRYLIKTRGQQVTLSCSPISGHRSVSWYQQTPGQGLQFLFEYFSETQRNKGNFPGRFSGRQFSNSRSEMNVSTLELGDSALYLCASSDSFGFTEAFFGQGTRLTVV.

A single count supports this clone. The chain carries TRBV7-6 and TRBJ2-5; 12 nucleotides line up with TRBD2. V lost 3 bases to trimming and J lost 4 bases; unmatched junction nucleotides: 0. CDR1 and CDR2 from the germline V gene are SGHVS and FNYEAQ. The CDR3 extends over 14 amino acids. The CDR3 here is CASSLTSGGETQYF. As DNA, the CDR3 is TGTGCCAGCAGCTTGACTAGCGGGGGAGAGACCCAGTACTTC.

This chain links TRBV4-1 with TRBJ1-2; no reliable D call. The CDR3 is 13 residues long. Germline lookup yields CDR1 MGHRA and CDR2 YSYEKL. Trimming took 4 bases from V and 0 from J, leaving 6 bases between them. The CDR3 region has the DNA TGCGCCAGCAGCCGTTTAGCTAACTATGGCTACACCTTC. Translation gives CASSRLANYGYTF.

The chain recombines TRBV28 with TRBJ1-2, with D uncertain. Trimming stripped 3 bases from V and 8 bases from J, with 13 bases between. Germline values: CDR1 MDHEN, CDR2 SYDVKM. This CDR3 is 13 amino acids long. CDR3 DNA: TGTGCCAGCAGTTTTCGAGCTGCTCGCGGCTACACCTTC. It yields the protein CASSFRAARGYTF.

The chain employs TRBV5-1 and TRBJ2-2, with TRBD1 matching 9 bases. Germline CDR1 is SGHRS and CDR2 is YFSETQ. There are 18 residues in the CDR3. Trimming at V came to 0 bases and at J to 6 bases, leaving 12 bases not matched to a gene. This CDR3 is CASSLGTAGTGKSGELFF. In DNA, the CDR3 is TGCGCCAGCAGCTTGGGGACCGCCGGGACAGGGAAGTCCGGGGAGCTGTTTTTT.

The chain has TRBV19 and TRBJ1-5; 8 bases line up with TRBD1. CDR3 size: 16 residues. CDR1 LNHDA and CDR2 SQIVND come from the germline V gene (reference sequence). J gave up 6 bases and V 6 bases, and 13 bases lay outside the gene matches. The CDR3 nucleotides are TGTGCCAGTAGCCCCTCACTCAGGGGGCCCAGTCAGCCCCAGCATTTT. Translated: CASSPSLRGPSQPQHF.

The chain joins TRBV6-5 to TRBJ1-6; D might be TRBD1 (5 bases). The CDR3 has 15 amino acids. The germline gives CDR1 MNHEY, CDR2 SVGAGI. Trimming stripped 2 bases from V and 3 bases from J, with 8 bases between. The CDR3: CASSYGTHYNSPLHF. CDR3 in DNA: TGTGCCAGCAGTTACGGGACTCACTATAATTCACCCCTCCACTTT.

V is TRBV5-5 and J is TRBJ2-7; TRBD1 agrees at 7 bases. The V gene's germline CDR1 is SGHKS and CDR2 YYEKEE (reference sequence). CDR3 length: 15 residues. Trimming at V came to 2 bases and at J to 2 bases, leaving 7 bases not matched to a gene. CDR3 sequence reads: CASSLSQGVPYEQYF. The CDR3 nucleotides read TGTGCCAGCAGCTTATCCCAGGGGGTTCCCTACGAGCAGTACTTC.

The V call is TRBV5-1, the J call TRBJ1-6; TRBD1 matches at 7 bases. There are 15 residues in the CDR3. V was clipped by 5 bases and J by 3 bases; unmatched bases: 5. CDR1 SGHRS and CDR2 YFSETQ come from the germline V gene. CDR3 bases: TGCGCCAGCAGGCGGACAGGTGACTATAATTCACCCCTCCACTTT. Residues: CASRRTGDYNSPLHF.

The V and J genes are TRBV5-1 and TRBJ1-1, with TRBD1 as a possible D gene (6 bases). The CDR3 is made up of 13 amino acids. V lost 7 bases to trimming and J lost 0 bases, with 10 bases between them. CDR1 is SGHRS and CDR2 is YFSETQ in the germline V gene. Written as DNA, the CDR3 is TGCGCCAGCTGGGACATACTGAACACTGAAGCTTTCTTT. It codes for CASWDILNTEAFF. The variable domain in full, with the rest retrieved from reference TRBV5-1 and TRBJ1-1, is KAGVTQTPRYLIKTRGQQVTLSCSPISGHRSVSWYQQTPGQGLQFLFEYFSETQRNKGNFPGRFSGRQFSNSRSEMNVSTLELGDSALYLCASWDILNTEAFFGQGTRLTVV.

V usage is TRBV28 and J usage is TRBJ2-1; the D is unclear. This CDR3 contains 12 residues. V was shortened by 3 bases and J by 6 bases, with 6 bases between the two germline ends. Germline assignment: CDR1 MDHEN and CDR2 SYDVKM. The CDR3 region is CASSFVLNEQFF. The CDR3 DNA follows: TGTGCCAGCAGTTTTGTCCTCAATGAGCAGTTCTTC.

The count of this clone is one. The CDR3 region is CASSQDAGSEQYF. DNA for the CDR3: TGTGCCAGCAGCCAAGATGCGGGTAGCGAGCAGTACTTC. This chain links TRBV3-1 (or the pseudogene TRBV3-2) with TRBJ2-7; a weak D match, TRBD2 (5 bases). CDR1 and CDR2 from the germline V gene are LGHDT and YNNKEL (reference sequence). The CDR3 extends over 13 amino acids. The V end was cut by 0 bases, the J end by 6 bases, with 9 bases between.

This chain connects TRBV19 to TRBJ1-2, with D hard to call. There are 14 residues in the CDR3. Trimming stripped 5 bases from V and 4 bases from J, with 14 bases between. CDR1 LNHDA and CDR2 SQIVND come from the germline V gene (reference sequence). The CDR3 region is CASSPAGSGYGYTF. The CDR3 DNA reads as TGTGCCAGTAGTCCCGCGGGAAGTGGCTATGGCTACACCTTC.

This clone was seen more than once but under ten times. The DNA for the CDR3 is TGTGCCAGCAGAGGAACAGCGGAGAGCTTGAAAGCTTTCTTT. It codes for CASRGTAESLKAFF. This chain joins TRBV27 and TRBJ1-1, with D hard to call. Germline CDR1 MNHEY, CDR2 SMNVEV (reference sequence). Trimming took off 6 bases at V and 9 bases at J, with 20 bases between the two ends. The CDR3 has 14 amino acids.

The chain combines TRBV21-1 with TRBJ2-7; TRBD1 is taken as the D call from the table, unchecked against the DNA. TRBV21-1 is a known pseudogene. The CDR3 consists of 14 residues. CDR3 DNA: TGTGCCAGCAGCACAGGGGTCTTCGGGTACGAGCAGTACTTC. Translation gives CASSTGVFGYEQYF.

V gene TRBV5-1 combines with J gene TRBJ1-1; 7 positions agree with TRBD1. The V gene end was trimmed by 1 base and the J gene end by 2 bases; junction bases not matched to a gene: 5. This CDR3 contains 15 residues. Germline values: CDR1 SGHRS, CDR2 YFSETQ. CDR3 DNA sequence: TGCGCCAGCAGCTTGCTGACAGGGACAAACACTGAAGCTTTCTTT. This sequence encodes CASSLLTGTNTEAFF.

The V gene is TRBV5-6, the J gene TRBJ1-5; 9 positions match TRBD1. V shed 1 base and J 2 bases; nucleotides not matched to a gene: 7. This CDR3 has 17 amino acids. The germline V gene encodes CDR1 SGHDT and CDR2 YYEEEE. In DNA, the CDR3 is TGTGCCAGCAGCTTGACAGGGGGCGCATCTGGCAATCAGCCCCAGCATTTT. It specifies CASSLTGGASGNQPQHF.

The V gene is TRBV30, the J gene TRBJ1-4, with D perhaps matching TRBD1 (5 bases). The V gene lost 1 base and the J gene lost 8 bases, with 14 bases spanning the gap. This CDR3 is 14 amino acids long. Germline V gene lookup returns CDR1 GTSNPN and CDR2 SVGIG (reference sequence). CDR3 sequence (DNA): TGTGCCTGGAGTGGGCGGGGGGGAAAGGAAAAACTGTTTTTT. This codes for CAWSGRGGKEKLFF. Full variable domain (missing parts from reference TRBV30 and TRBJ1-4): SQTIHQWPATLVQPVGSPLSLECTVEGTSNPNLYWYRQAAGRGLQLLFYSVGIGQISSEVPQNLSASRPQDRQFILSSKKLLLSDSGFYLCAWSGRGGKEKLFFGSGTQLSVL.

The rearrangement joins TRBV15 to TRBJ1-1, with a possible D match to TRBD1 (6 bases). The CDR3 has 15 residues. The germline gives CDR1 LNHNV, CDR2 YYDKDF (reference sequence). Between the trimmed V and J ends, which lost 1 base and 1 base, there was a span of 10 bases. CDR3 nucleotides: TGTGCCACCAGCAGAGGTGGACAGCCGAACACTGAAGCTTTCTTT. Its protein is CATSRGGQPNTEAFF.

Here the CDR3 reads CASSQDDFSYTF. In nucleotides, the CDR3 is TGTGCCAGCAGCCAAGACGACTTCAGCTACACCTTC. V usage is TRBV4-2 and J usage is TRBJ1-2, with D unresolved. This CDR3 comprises 12 residues. The ends were cut back, 0 bases at V and 9 bases at J, with 8 bases in the middle. Germline V gives CDR1 LGHNA, CDR2 YNFKEQ.

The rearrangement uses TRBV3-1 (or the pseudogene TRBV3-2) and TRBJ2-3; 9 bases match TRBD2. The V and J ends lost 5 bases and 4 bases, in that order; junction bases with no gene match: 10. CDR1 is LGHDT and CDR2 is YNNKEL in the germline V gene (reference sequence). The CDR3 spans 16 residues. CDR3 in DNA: TGTGCCAGCAGCTCCCGGGCGGGGGGGCCCTCAGATACGCAGTATTTT. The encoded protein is CASSSRAGGPSDTQYF.

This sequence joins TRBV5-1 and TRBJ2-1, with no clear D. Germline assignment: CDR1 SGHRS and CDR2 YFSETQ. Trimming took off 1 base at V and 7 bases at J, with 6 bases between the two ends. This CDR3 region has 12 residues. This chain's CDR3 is CASSLIDNEQFF. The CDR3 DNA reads TGCGCCAGCAGCTTGATAGATAATGAGCAGTTCTTC.

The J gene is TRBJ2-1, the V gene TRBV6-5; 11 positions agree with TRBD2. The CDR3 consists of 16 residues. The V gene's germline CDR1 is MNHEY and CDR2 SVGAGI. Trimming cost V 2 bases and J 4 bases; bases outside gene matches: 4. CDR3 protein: CASSYEGTSGYNEQFF. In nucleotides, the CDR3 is TGTGCCAGCAGTTACGAGGGGACTAGCGGATACAATGAGCAGTTCTTC.

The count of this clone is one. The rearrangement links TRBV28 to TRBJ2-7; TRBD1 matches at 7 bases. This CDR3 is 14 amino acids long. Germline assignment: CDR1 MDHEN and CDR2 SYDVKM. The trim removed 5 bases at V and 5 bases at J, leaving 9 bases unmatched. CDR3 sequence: CASSRSRGPDEQYF. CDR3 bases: TGTGCCAGCAGTCGGAGTAGGGGGCCGGACGAGCAGTACTTC.

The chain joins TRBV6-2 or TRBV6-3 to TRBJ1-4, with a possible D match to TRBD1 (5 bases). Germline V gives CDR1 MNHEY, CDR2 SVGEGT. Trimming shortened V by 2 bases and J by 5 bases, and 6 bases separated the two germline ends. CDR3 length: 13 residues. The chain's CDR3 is CASSYGQNEKLFF. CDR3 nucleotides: TGTGCCAGCAGTTACGGACAAAATGAAAAACTGTTTTTT.